What follows describes a single TCR beta chain. This clone occurred a few times. No antigen is known for it. The sample holds no much larger clone one base away, and base qualities are not on file. These data are taken from a study of blood T cell repertoires in COVID-19 (dated by TCRdb to 2018 to 2020). In terms of the full investigation: Samples covering the acute and convalescent phases of COVID-19 were provided by collaborators in the United States, Italy and Spain. The prospective study material was composed of cDNA or gDNA derived from T cells, B-cell-depleted T cells, or PBMCs. Where available, HLA class I and class II types were taken from metadata supplied by the sample provider and were not determined by assay-based typing. A freely available public database, intended as a resource for researchers studying the immune response to SARS-CoV-2, is where the repertoires were released. The sample metadata nearly always contained a de-identified subject ID, COVID-19 status, age in years and sex. Samples came from the ongoing ImmuneRACE study (first 160 participants) plus 1,254 subjects from 6 global collaborators. The dataset comprised deeply sampled blood TCRbeta repertoires from subjects exposed to, actively infected with, or recovered from COVID-19. Study-wide conclusions, independent of this receptor: How much clinical and demographic metadata was included differed by source and by participant, and the metadata was provided uncurated.

TCRbeta CDR3 regions were amplified from genomic DNA by means of the immunoSEQ Assay, a bias-controlled multiplex PCR. In the paper's pipeline: The number of nucleated cells in each sample was estimated by amplification of reference gene primers within the assay. To quantify the absolute abundance of each unique TCRbeta CDR3 rearrangement, sequence reads were collapsed and filtered. For each sample, productive Simpson clonality was calculated by taking the square root of Simpson's diversity index across productive rearrangements. TCRdb holds this immuneACCESS table with in-frame rearrangements only. Some clones are missing; in checked studies, unresolved V genes explain under half, and the rest has no known cause. V and J calls and clone size follow that table, whereas D and trimming were derived from the DNA. The sample contains 40,000 to 50,000 clones, about 90% of them found a single time. Around 2% of the sample comes from the top ten.

CDR1 and CDR2 (MNHEY, SMNVEV) derive from the germline V gene (reference sequence). From its cysteine to its phenylalanine, the CDR3 spans 15 amino acids. The DNA shown is the 45-base CDR3, in frame from base 1. V is trimmed back by 5 bases and J by 6 bases, and the junction contains 7 bases that no gene match accounts for. At one collaborating source in Seattle, patients were enrolled during active infection and were followed longitudinally through the course of disease. Each collaborating institution followed its own protocols to collect whole blood in K2EDTA tubes. For TCRbeta analysis, collaborators shipped samples in one of three forms: frozen whole blood, isolated PBMCs, or DNA extracted from either of those sample types.

This receptor chain uses TRBV27 and TRBJ1-6; the junction holds 7 bases that match TRBD1. The receptor comes from a woman of 80 years or more with COVID-19, enrolled during active disease. Sequencing was carried out using peripheral blood. CDR3 region: CASSVNRGGNSPLHF. The sequenced DNA is TGTGCCAGCAGTGTAAACAGGGGAGGTAATTCACCCCTCCACTTT.